The rows below give T cell receptor beta chains drawn from one sample of a study of blood T cells in healthy people across ages. One entry per CDR3 protein results from TCRdb running MiXCR on the 5' RACE reads. Here the sample spans roughly 680,000 distinct CDR3 sequences, under 65% being singletons. Material for sequencing was blood. The receptors were gathered from a woman of 80 years or more in good health. The CDR3 runs from the conserved cysteine through the conserved F or W. The order of the fields is J gene, D gene, V gene, clone size, CDR3 DNA, CDR3 protein. D genes are given only for firm matches. Clone size is not always given. Where it is, it says once, few, many or a class for expanded clones.

>TRBJ1-4|TRBD1|TRBV27|NA
TGTGCCAGCAGTTTATCCGGGACAGGGAATGAAAAACTGTTTTTT
CASSLSGTGNEKLFF
>TRBJ2-5|NA|TRBV7-2|NA
TGTGCCAGCAGCTTAGTGCACCCCCAAGAGACCCAGTACTTC
CASSLVHPQETQYF
>TRBJ2-1|NA|TRBV9|few
TGTGCCAGCAGCGAAACTAGCCTCTCCTACAATGAGCAGTTCTTC
CASSETSLSYNEQFF
>TRBJ1-2|TRBD1|TRBV9|NA
TGTGCCAGCAGCGGGGTCGGCAGGGGGGCCTATGGCTACACCTTC
CASSGVGRGAYGYTF
>TRBJ1-6|NA|TRBV12-3/TRBV12-4|NA
TGTGCCAGCAGTTTAGGTGGGCAGATTAATTCACCCCTCCACTTT
CASSLGGQINSPLHF
>TRBJ2-3|NA|TRBV20-1|many
TGCAGCCCCGGGGGGCCCACAGATACGCAGTATTTT
CSPGGPTDTQYF
>TRBJ1-2|NA|TRBV5-1|many
TGCGCCAGCAGATCTGACGGCTATGGCTACACCTTC
CASRSDGYGYTF
>TRBJ1-3|NA|TRBV30|NA
TGTGCCTGGAGTGAGGAAGCTGGAAACACCATATATTTT
CAWSEEAGNTIYF
>TRBJ2-1|NA|TRBV7-3|many
TGTGCCAGCAGCTTAGATACCAGTGGAAACCAGCAGTTCTTC
CASSLDTSGNQQFF
>TRBJ2-7|NA|TRBV20-1|NA
TGCAGTGGGAATGGGCGGTCGAGTGAGCAGTACTTC
CSGNGRSSEQYF
>TRBJ2-4|TRBD1|TRBV25-1|NA
TGTGCCAGCAGTGATAGACAGGGTCCCATTCAGTACTTC
CASSDRQGPIQYF
>TRBJ2-2|NA|TRBV20-1|once
TGCAGTGCTAGAGATCGGGACACCGGGGAGCTGTTTTTT
CSARDRDTGELFF
>TRBJ2-5|TRBD1|TRBV7-3|NA
TGTGCCAGCAGCTTAATAGGACAGGGAGAGACCCAGTACTTC
CASSLIGQGETQYF
>TRBJ2-1|TRBD2|TRBV10-2|few
TGCGCCAGCAGTGAGTCCCCTTGGCTAGCGGGAGGGGACAATGAGCAGTTCTTC
CASSESPWLAGGDNEQFF
>TRBJ1-5|NA|TRBV5-1|few
TGCGCCAGCAGCCTCATGGGGCAAGGGCAGCCCCAGCATTTT
CASSLMGQGQPQHF
>TRBJ1-1|NA|TRBV9|few
TGTGCCAGCAGCGTTGCCATGAACACTGAAGCTTTCTTT
CASSVAMNTEAFF